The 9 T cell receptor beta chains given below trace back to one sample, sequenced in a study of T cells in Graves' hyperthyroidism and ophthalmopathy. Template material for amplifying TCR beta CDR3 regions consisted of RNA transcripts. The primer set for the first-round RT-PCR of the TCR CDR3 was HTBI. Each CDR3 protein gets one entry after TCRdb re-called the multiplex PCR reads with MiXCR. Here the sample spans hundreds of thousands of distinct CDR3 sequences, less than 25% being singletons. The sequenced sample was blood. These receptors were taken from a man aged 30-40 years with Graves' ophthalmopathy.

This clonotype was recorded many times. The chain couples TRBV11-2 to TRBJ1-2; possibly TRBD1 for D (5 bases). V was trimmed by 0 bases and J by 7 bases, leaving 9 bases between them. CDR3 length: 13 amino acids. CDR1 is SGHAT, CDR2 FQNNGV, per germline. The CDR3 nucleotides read TGTGCCAGCAGCTTAGAATGGGACGGTGGCTACACCTTC. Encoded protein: CASSLEWDGGYTF.

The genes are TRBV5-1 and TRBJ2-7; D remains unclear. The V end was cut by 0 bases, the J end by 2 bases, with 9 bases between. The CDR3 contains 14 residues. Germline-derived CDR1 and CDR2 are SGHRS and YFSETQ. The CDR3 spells CASSLVSKTYEQYF. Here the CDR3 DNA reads TGCGCCAGCAGCTTGGTCAGTAAGACCTACGAGCAGTACTTC. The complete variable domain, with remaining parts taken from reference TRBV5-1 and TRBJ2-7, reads KAGVTQTPRYLIKTRGQQVTLSCSPISGHRSVSWYQQTPGQGLQFLFEYFSETQRNKGNFPGRFSGRQFSNSRSEMNVSTLELGDSALYLCASSLVSKTYEQYFGPGTRLTVT.

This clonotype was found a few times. The CDR3 here is CASSLLSHSGNTIYF. CDR3 sequence (DNA): TGTGCCAGCAGTTTATTAAGTCACTCTGGAAACACCATATATTTT. V is TRBV28 and J is TRBJ1-3; D not certain. From germline, CDR1 is MDHEN and CDR2 SYDVKM. The ends were cut back, 1 base at V and 0 bases at J, with 7 bases in the middle. The CDR3 has 15 residues.

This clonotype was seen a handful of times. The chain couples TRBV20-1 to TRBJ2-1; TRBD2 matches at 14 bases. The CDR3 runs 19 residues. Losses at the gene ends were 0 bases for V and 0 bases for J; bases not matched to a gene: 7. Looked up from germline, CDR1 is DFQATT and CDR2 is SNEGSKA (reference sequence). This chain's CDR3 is CSARDLGLAGADSYNEQFF. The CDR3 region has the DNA TGCAGTGCTAGAGATCTGGGACTAGCGGGAGCAGACTCCTACAATGAGCAGTTCTTC.

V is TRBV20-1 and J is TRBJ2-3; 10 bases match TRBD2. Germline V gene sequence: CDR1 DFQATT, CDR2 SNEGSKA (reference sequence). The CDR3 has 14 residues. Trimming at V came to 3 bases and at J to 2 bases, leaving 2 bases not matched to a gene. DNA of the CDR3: TGCAGTGCTAGCGGACTAGCGGTCACAGATACGCAGTATTTT. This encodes CSASGLAVTDTQYF.

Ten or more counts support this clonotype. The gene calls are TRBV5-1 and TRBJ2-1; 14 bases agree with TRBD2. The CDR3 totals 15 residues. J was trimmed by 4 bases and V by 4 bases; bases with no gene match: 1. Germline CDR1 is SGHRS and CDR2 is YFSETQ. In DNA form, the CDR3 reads TGCGCCAGCAGCCGACTAGCGGGAGGGTACAATGAGCAGTTCTTC. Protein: CASSRLAGGYNEQFF.

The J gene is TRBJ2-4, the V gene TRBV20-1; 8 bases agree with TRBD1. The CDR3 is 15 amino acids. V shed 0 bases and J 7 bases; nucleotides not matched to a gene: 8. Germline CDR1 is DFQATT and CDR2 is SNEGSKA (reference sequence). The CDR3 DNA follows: TGCAGTGCTAGAGACCCACAGGGGGTTAGCAACATTCAGTACTTC. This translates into CSARDPQGVSNIQYF.

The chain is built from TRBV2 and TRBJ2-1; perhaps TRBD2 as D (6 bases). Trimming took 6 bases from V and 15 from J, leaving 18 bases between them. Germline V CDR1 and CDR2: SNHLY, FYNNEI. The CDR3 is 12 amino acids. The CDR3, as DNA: TGTGCCAGCAGGGCCGACGTTCGGAGGGGGTTCTTC. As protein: CASRADVRRGFF.

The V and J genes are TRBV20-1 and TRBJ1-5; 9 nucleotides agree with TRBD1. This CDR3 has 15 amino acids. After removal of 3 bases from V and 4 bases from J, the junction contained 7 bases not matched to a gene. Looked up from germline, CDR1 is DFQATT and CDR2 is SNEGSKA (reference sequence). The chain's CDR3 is CSASYGTGKNQPQHF. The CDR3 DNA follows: TGCAGTGCTAGCTACGGGACAGGGAAGAATCAGCCCCAGCATTTT.